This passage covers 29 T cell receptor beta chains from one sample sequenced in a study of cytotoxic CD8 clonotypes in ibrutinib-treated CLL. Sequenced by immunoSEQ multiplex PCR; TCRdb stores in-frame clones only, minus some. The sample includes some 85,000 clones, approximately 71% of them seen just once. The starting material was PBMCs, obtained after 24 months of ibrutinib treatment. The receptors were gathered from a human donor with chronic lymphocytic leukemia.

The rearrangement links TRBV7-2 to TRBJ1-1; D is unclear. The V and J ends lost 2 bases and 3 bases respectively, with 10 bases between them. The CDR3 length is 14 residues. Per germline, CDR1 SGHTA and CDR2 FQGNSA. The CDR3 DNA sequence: TGTGCCAGCAGCTTACTAAGCGGATACACTGAAGCTTTCTTT. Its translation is CASSLLSGYTEAFF.

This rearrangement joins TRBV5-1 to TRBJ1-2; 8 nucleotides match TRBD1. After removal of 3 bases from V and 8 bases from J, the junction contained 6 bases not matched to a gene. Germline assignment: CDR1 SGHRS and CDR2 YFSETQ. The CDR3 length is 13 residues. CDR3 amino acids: CASSWTGLRGYTF. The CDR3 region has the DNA TGCGCCAGCAGCTGGACAGGGCTGCGGGGCTACACCTTC.

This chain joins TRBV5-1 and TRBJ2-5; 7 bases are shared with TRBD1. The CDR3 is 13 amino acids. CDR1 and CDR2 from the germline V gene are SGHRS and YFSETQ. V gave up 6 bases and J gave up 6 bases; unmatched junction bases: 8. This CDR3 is CASNEDRVKTQYF. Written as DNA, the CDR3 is TGCGCCAGCAACGAAGACAGGGTCAAGACCCAGTACTTC. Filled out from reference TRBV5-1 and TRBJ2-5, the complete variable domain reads KAGVTQTPRYLIKTRGQQVTLSCSPISGHRSVSWYQQTPGQGLQFLFEYFSETQRNKGNFPGRFSGRQFSNSRSEMNVSTLELGDSALYLCASNEDRVKTQYFGPGTRLLVL.

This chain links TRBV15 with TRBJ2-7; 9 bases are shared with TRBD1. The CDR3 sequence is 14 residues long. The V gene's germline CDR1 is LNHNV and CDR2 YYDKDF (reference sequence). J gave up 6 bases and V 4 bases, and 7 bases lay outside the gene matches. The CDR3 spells CATSIRTGEVEQYF. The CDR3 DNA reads TGTGCCACCAGCATCCGGACAGGGGAGGTCGAGCAGTACTTC.

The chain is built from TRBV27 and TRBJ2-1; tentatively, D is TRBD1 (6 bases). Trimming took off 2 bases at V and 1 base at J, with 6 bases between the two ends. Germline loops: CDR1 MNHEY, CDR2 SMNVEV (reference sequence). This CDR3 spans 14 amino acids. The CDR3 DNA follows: TGTGCCAGCAGTTTACAGGGGTCCTACAATGAGCAGTTCTTC. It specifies CASSLQGSYNEQFF.

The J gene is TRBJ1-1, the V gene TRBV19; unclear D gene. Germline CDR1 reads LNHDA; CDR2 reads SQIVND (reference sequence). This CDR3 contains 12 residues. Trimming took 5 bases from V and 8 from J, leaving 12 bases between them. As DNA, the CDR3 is TGTGCCAGTAGTCGCGGACGCTCCGAAGCTTTCTTT. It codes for CASSRGRSEAFF.

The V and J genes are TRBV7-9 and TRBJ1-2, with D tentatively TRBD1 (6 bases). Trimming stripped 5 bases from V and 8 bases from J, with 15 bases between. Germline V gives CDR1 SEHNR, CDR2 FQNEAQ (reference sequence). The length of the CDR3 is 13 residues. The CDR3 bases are TGTGCCAGCAGCGTGCAGGGGATGCAGGGCTACACCTTC. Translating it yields CASSVQGMQGYTF. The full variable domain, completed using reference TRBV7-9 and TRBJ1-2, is DTGVSQNPRHKITKRGQNVTFRCDPISEHNRLYWYRQTLGQGPEFLTYFQNEAQLEKSRLLSDRFSAERPKGSFSTLEIQRTEQGDSAMYLCASSVQGMQGYTFGSGTRLTVV.

CDR3 in DNA: TGTGCCAGCAGTCCGGACCGGCTCTACGAGCAGTACTTC. It yields the protein CASSPDRLYEQYF. The chain employs TRBV6-5 and TRBJ2-7; D remains unclear. Germline V lookup: CDR1 MNHEY, CDR2 SVGAGI. This CDR3 is built from 13 residues. Trimming removed 5 bases at V and 3 bases at J, with 11 bases between.

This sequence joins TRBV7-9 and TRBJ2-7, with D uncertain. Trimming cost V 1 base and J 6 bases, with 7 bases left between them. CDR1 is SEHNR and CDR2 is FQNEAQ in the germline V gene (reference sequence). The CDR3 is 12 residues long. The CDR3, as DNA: TGTGCCAGCAGCTTAGACGGGTTCGAGCAGTACTTC. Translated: CASSLDGFEQYF.

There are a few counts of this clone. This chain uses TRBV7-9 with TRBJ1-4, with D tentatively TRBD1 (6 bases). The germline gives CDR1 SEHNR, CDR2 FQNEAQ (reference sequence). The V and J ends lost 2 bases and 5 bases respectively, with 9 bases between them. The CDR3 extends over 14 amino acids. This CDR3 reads CASSLIGGNEKLFF. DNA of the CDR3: TGTGCCAGCAGCTTAATCGGGGGCAATGAAAAACTGTTTTTT. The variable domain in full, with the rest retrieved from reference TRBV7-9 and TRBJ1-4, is DTGVSQNPRHKITKRGQNVTFRCDPISEHNRLYWYRQTLGQGPEFLTYFQNEAQLEKSRLLSDRFSAERPKGSFSTLEIQRTEQGDSAMYLCASSLIGGNEKLFFGSGTQLSVL.

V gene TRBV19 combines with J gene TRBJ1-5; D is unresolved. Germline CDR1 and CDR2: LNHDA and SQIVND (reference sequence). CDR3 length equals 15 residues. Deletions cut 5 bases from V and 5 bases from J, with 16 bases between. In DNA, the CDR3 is TGTGCCAGTAGTCTAGGCAGGACCCATGATCAGCCCCAGCATTTT. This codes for CASSLGRTHDQPQHF.

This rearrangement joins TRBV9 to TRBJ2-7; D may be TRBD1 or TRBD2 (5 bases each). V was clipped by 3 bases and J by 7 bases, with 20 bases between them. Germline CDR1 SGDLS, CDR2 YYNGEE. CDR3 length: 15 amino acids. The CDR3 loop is CASSATGTSEGEQYF. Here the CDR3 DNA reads TGTGCCAGCAGCGCTACCGGGACCTCCGAAGGGGAGCAGTACTTC.

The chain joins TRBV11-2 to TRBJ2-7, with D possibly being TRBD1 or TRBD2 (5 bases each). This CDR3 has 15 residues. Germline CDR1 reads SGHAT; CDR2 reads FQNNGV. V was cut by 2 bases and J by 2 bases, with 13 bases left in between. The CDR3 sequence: CASSLTGSGTYEQYF. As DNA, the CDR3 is TGTGCCAGCAGCTTAACGGGATCAGGGACCTACGAGCAGTACTTC. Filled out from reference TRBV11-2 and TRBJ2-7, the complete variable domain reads EAGVAQSPRYKIIEKRQSVAFWCNPISGHATLYWYQQILGQGPKLLIQFQNNGVVDDSQLPKDRFSAERLKGVDSTLKIQPAKLEDSAVYLCASSLTGSGTYEQYFGPGTRLTVT.

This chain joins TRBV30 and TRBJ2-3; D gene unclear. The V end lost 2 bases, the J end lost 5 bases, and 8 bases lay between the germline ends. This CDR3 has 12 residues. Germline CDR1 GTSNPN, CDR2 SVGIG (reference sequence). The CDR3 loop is CAWSPKIDTQYF. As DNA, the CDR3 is TGTGCCTGGAGTCCCAAAATAGATACGCAGTATTTT.

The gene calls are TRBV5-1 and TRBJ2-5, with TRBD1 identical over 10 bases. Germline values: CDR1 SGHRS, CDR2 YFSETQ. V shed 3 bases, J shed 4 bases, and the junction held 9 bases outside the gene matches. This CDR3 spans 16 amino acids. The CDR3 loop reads CASSYPQDRGGETQYF. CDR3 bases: TGCGCCAGCAGCTACCCTCAGGACAGGGGGGGAGAGACCCAGTACTTC. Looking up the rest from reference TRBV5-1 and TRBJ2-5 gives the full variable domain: KAGVTQTPRYLIKTRGQQVTLSCSPISGHRSVSWYQQTPGQGLQFLFEYFSETQRNKGNFPGRFSGRQFSNSRSEMNVSTLELGDSALYLCASSYPQDRGGETQYFGPGTRLLVL.

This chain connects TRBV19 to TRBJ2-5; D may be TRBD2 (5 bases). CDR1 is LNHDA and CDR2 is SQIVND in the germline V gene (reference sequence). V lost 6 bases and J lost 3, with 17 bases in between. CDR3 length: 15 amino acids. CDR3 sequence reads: CASSLRLSGKETQYF. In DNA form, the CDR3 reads TGTGCCAGTAGCCTTCGACTATCGGGCAAAGAGACCCAGTACTTC.

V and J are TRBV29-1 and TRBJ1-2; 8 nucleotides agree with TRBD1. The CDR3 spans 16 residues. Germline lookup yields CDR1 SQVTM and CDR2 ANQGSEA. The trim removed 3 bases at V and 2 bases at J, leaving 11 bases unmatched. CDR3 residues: CSVEPFSGQANYGYTF. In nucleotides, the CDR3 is TGCAGCGTTGAGCCCTTTTCGGGACAGGCCAACTATGGCTACACCTTC.

CDR3: CASSLWAGETQYF. Written as DNA, the CDR3 is TGCGCCAGCAGCTTGTGGGCAGGAGAGACCCAGTACTTC. The chain employs TRBV5-1 and TRBJ2-5; D not certain. Trimming removed 1 base at V and 4 bases at J, with 8 bases between. The CDR3 has 13 amino acids. CDR1 is SGHRS and CDR2 is YFSETQ in the germline V gene.

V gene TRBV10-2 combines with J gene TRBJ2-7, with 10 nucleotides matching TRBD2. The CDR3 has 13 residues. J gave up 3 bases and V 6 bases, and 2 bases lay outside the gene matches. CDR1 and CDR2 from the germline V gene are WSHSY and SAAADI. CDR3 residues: CASRASGSYEQYF. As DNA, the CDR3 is TGCGCCAGCAGGGCTAGCGGGAGCTACGAGCAGTACTTC.

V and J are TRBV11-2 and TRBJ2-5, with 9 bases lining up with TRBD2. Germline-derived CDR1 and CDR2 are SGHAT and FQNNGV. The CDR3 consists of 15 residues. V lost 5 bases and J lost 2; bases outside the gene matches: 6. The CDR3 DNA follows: TGTGCCAGCAGCCCCCGACTAGCGGAGCAAGAGACCCAGTACTTC. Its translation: CASSPRLAEQETQYF.

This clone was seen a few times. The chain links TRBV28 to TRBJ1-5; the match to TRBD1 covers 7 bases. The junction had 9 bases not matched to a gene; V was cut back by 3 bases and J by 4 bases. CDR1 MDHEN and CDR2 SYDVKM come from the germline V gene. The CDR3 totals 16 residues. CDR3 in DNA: TGTGCCAGCAGTTTCGGGTCTTACAGGGGAAATCAGCCCCAGCATTTT. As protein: CASSFGSYRGNQPQHF.

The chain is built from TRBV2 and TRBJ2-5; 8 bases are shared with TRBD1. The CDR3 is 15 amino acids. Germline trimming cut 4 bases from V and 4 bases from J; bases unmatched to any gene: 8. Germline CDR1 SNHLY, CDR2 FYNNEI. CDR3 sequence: CASSGTGRFGETQYF. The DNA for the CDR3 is TGTGCCAGCAGTGGGACAGGGAGGTTCGGAGAGACCCAGTACTTC. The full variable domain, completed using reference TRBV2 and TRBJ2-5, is EPEVTQTPSHQVTQMGQEVILRCVPISNHLYFYWYRQILGQKVEFLVSFYNNEISEKSEIFDDQFSVERPDGSNFTLKIRSTKLEDSAMYFCASSGTGRFGETQYFGPGTRLLVL.

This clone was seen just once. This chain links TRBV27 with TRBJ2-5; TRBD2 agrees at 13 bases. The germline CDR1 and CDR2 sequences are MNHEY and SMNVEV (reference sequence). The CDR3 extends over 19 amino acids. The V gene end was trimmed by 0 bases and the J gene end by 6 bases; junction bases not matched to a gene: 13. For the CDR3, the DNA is TGTGCCAGCAGTTTATCAGGACGCCCCACTAGCGGGGGGGGGAAGACCCAGTACTTC. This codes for CASSLSGRPTSGGGKTQYF.

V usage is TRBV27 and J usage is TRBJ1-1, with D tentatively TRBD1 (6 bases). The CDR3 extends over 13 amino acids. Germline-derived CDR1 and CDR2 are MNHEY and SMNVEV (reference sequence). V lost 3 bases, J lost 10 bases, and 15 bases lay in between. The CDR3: CASSLSGAPVAFF. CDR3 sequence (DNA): TGTGCCAGCAGTTTGTCGGGGGCGCCGGTAGCTTTCTTT.

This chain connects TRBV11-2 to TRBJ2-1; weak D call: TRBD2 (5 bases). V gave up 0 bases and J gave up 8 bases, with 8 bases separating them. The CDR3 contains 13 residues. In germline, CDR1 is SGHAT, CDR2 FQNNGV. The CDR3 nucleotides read TGTGCCAGCAGCTTAGAGGGTAGCGATGAGCAGTTCTTC. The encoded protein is CASSLEGSDEQFF. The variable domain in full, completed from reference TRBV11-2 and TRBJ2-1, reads EAGVAQSPRYKIIEKRQSVAFWCNPISGHATLYWYQQILGQGPKLLIQFQNNGVVDDSQLPKDRFSAERLKGVDSTLKIQPAKLEDSAVYLCASSLEGSDEQFFGPGTRLTVL.

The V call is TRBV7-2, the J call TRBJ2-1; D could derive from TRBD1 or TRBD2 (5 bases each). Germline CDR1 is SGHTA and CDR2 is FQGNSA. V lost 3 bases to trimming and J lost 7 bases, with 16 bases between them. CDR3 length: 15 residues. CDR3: CASSLGLASWNEQFF. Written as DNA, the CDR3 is TGTGCCAGCAGCTTGGGGCTAGCTTCGTGGAATGAGCAGTTCTTC.

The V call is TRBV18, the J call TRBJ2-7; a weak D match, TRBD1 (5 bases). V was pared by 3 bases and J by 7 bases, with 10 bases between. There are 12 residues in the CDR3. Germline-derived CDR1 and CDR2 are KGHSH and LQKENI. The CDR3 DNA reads TGTGCCAGCTCACCGGGGCCCGAGGAGCAGTACTTC. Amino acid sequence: CASSPGPEEQYF.

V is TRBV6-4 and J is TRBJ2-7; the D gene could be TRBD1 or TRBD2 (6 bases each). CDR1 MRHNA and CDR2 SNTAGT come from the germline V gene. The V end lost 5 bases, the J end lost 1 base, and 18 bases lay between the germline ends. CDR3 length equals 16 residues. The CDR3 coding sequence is TGTGCCAGCAGTTTATTCATCGGGGGCATGTCCTACGAGCAGTACTTC. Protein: CASSLFIGGMSYEQYF.

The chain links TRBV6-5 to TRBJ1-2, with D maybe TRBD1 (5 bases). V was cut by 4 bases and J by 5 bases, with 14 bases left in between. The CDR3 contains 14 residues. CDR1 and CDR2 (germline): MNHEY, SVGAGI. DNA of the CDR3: TGTGCCAGCAGTTCCCCCTCGACAGTGTATGGCTACACCTTC. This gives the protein CASSSPSTVYGYTF.